A single sample is the source of the 12 T cell receptor beta chains below, sequenced in a study of T cells in women clearing cervical HPV infection. Sequencing was performed with immunoSEQ multiplex PCR; in TCRdb, only in-frame clones are kept and a portion is missing. The sample has fewer than 35,000 clones; the top ten hold about a sixth. Sample: blood buffy coat. These receptors were obtained from a woman between 18 and 75 years old with a cervical HPV16 infection that either progressed to CIN3+ or cleared (not recorded which).

Points on this clone: The read ends 3 residues early relative to the CDR3; the germline J gene fills the gap. V and J are TRBV10-3 and TRBJ2-1; TRBD2 matches at 8 bases. CDR3 size: 16 residues. Germline V gene data show CDR1 as ENHRY and CDR2 as SYGVKD. Trimming at V came to 4 bases and at J to 6 bases, leaving 11 bases not matched to a gene. The sequenced CDR3 bases are TGTGCCATCAGTGCAGCGGGAGCCGAACCTACCAATGAG. Translation gives CAISAAGAEPTNE. The CDR3 reads in full as CAISAAGAEPTNEQFF.

The part of the CDR3 DNA that was read is TGTGCCAGCAGCTTAAGTGGCAACGACCGAGGTGGGGTCCAACGCGGGAGCGACATT. Translation: CASSLSGNDRGGVQRGSDI. Given in full, the CDR3 is CASSLSGNDRGGVQRGSDIQYF. The genes are TRBV7-3 and TRBJ2-4; 7 nucleotides match TRBD2. Sequencing ends 3 residues short of the CDR3 end; the germline J gene provides the rest. J lost 8 bases, V lost 1 base, and 29 bases had no gene match. The CDR3 contains 22 residues. Germline V gene data show CDR1 as SGHTA and CDR2 as FQGTGA.

Concerning this clone itself: The read ends 3 residues shy of where the CDR3 ends; the end is completed using the germline J gene. J is TRBJ1-1 and V is TRBV18; the D gene is possibly TRBD1 (5 bases). Germline CDR1 KGHSH, CDR2 LQKENI. The CDR3 is 14 residues long. Trimming stripped 4 bases from V and 1 base from J, with 10 bases between. The CDR3 region is CASSHGGGNTEAFF. Incomplete CDR3 DNA: TGTGCCAGCTCACACGGGGGTGGGAACACTGAA.

Remarks on this clone: The read comes to an end 3 residues before the CDR3 does, leaving the germline J gene to fill in the end. The chain uses TRBV5-1 and TRBJ2-3, with 8 bases fitting TRBD2. CDR3 size: 15 residues. Unmatched junction bases numbered 1, after V lost 0 bases and J lost 1 base. CDR1 and CDR2 (germline): SGHRS, YFSETQ. CDR3 bases read: TGCGCCAGCAGCTTGGAGACTAGCGGCACAGATACG. Translation gives CASSLETSGTDT. The full CDR3 protein reads CASSLETSGTDTQYF.

CDR3 protein: CASSEREGYNEQFF. The CDR3 bases that were read are TGTGCCAGCAGCGAGCGGGAGGGCTACAATGAG. The chain employs TRBV7-8 and TRBJ2-1; 10 nucleotides align to TRBD2. Coverage ceases 3 residues before the CDR3 finishes, and the germline J gene fills in the end. This CDR3 region has 14 residues. In germline, CDR1 is SGHVS, CDR2 FQNEAQ. The V segment lost 5 bases and the J segment 3 bases; nucleotides outside the gene matches: 1.

As regards this clone: The read terminates 3 residues ahead of where the CDR3 ends, so the germline J gene completes it. The chain joins TRBV30 to TRBJ1-2; weak D call: TRBD1 (5 bases). Germline V CDR1 and CDR2: GTSNPN, SVGIG (reference sequence). The CDR3 consists of 14 residues. The V gene lost 1 base and the J gene lost 2 bases, with 11 bases spanning the gap. Partial CDR3 DNA: TGTGCCTGGAGTGCCGGGGGAGAGAACTATGGC. Translated, it gives CAWSAGGENYG. The entire CDR3 sequence reads CAWSAGGENYGYTF.

Comment on this clone: The read gets to within 3 residues of the CDR3 end, and the germline J gene fills in the rest. J is TRBJ2-2 and V is TRBV2; 9 bases fit TRBD1. Losses at the gene ends were 6 bases for V and 8 bases for J; bases not matched to a gene: 4. CDR3 length: 13 amino acids. Germline V gene sequence: CDR1 SNHLY, CDR2 FYNNEI. The CDR3 loop is CASRQGATGELFF. The sequenced CDR3 bases are TGTGCCAGCAGACAGGGGGCTACTGGGGAG.

Details on this clone: With the read ending 3 residues before the CDR3 end, the germline J gene is used to fill in that end. The chain is built from TRBV4-1 and TRBJ2-3; TRBD1 is a possible D gene (5 bases). Germline V lookup: CDR1 MGHRA, CDR2 YSYEKL. CDR3 length: 15 amino acids. Trimming took 1 base from V and 2 from J, leaving 10 bases between them. The CDR3 loop is CASSQAGQLTDTQYF. The sequenced CDR3 bases are TGCGCCAGCAGCCAAGCAGGGCAACTCACAGATACG.

As regards this clone: The read comes to an end 3 residues before the CDR3 does, leaving the germline J gene to fill in the end. J is TRBJ2-4 and V is TRBV12-3 or TRBV12-4, with D possibly being TRBD1 (6 bases). CDR3 length: 15 residues. V was cut by 3 bases and J by 2 bases, with 11 bases left in between. This CDR3 is CASSLIRGSKNIQYF. Incomplete CDR3 DNA: TGTGCCAGCAGTTTGATCAGGGGTTCCAAAAACATT.

With respect to this clone: Coverage ceases 3 residues before the CDR3 finishes, and the germline J gene fills in the end. V is TRBV7-2 and J is TRBJ1-2; a possible D gene is TRBD1 (5 bases). Germline V lookup: CDR1 SGHTA, CDR2 FQGNSA. This CDR3 spans 14 amino acids. The CDR3 bases that were read are TGTGCCAGCAGCTTCGGGGGGAAATACAATGAC. Its translation is CASSFGGKYND. The whole CDR3 protein is CASSFGGKYNDYTF.

Comments on this clone: The CDR3 extends 3 residues past the end of the read, so its final part is completed from the germline J gene. This sequence joins TRBV7-9 and TRBJ2-3; D possibly corresponds to TRBD1 (6 bases). This CDR3 spans 14 amino acids. Germline-derived CDR1 and CDR2 are SEHNR and FQNEAQ (reference sequence). The germline V and J ends were trimmed by 3 bases and 2 bases, with 9 bases remaining between them. CDR3 amino acids: CASSFRQATDTQYF. CDR3 bases read: TGTGCCAGCAGCTTTCGACAGGCCACAGATACG.

A note on this clone: The read finishes 3 residues shy of the CDR3 end, and the germline J gene is used to complete it. The V gene is TRBV16, the J gene TRBJ2-3; a possible D gene is TRBD1 (5 bases). Germline-derived CDR1 and CDR2 are KGHSY and FQNENV. The CDR3 extends over 12 amino acids. The part of the CDR3 DNA that was read is TGTGCCAGCGGCACAGGTATGCAGACG. This sequence encodes CASGTGMQT. The CDR3, in full, reads CASGTGMQTQYF.